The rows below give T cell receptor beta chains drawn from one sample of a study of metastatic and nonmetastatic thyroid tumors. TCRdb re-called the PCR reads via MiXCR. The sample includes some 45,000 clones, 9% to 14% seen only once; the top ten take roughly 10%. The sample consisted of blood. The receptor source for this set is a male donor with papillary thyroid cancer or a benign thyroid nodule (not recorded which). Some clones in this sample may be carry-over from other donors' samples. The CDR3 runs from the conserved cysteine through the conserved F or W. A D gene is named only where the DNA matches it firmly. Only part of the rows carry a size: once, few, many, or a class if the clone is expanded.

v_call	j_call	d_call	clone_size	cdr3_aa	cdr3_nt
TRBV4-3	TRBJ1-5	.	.	CASSQERTDHQPQHF	TGCGCCAGCAGCCAAGAGCGGACAGACCATCAGCCCCAGCATTTT
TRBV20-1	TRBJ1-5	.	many	CSARDLRGNQPQHF	TGCAGTGCTAGAGATCTCAGGGGCAATCAGCCCCAGCATTTT
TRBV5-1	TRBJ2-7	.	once	CASSRSGSDPYEQYF	TGCGCCAGCAGCCGGAGCGGCAGCGACCCCTACGAGCAGTACTTC
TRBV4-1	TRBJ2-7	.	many	CASSHIGTPGVLEQYF	TGCGCCAGCAGCCACATTGGGACGCCCGGGGTACTCGAGCAGTACTTC
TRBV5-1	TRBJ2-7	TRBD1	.	CASSFRDSETAVRYEQYF	TGCGCCAGCAGCTTCCGGGACAGTGAAACTGCGGTTCGCTACGAGCAGTACTTC
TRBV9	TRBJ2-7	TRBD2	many	CASSTSGSGYEQYF	TGTGCCAGCAGCACCAGCGGGAGTGGCTACGAGCAGTACTTC
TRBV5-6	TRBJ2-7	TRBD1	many	CASSPGTGGTYEQYF	TGTGCCAGCAGCCCCGGGACAGGGGGAACCTACGAGCAGTACTTC
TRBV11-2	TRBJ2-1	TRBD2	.	CASSLGPGLAGDEQFF	TGTGCCAGCAGCTTAGGTCCGGGACTAGCGGGCGATGAGCAGTTCTTC
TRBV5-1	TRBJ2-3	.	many	CASNDGLGGTDTQYF	TGCGCCAGCAATGATGGGCTTGGTGGCACAGATACGCAGTATTTT
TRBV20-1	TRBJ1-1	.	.	CRWGHLNTEAFF	TGCAGATGGGGACATCTGAACACTGAAGCTTTCTTT
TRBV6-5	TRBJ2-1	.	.	CASSYPGTGEQFF	TGTGCCAGCAGTTACCCCGGGACGGGTGAGCAGTTCTTC
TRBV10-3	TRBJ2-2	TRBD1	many	CAIRGSGTGSGELFF	TGTGCCATCAGAGGCTCCGGGACAGGGTCCGGGGAGCTGTTTTTT
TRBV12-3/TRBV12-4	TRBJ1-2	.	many	CASSPDGGYGYTF	TGTGCCAGCAGTCCCGATGGCGGGTATGGCTACACCTTC
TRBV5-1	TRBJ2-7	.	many	CASSLGQWDSYEQYF	TGCGCCAGCAGCTTGGGACAGTGGGACTCCTACGAGCAGTACTTC
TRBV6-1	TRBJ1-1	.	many	CASSPGLGTPNTEAFF	TGTGCCAGCAGTCCTGGCCTCGGGACGCCGAACACTGAAGCTTTCTTT
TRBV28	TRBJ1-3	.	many	CASSPGQLGNTIYF	TGTGCCAGCAGCCCCGGACAGTTGGGAAACACCATATATTTT
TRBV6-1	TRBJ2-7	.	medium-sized	CASSEARPAEQYF	TGTGCCAGCAGTGAAGCGAGACCGGCCGAGCAGTACTTC
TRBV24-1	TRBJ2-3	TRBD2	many	CATRRGRTGGESFGTDTQYF	TGTGCCACCAGGCGGGGGCGAACGGGAGGGGAATCTTTTGGCACAGATACGCAGTATTTT
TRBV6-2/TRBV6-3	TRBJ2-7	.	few	CASSYLARRNEQYF	TGTGCCAGCAGTTACTTAGCCAGAAGGAACGAGCAGTACTTC
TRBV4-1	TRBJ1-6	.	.	CASSPILQPAYNSPLHF	TGCGCCAGCAGCCCCATTTTGCAGCCTGCCTATAATTCACCCCTCCACTTT
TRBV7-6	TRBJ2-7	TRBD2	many	CASSLGAGAREQYF	TGTGCCAGCAGCTTAGGAGCGGGGGCGCGTGAGCAGTACTTC
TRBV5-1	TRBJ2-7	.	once	CASSSGAVPSYEQYF	TGCGCCAGCAGCTCGGGGGCAGTCCCTTCCTACGAGCAGTACTTC
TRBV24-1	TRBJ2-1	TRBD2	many	CATSDPTSGAYNEQFF	TGTGCCACCAGTGACCCAACTAGCGGGGCCTACAATGAGCAGTTCTTC
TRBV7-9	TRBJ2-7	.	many	CASSLTQAGSGEQYF	TGTGCCAGCAGCCTCACCCAGGCAGGGTCGGGCGAGCAGTACTTC
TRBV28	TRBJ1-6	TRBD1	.	CASRHRGHTNSPLHF	TGTGCCAGCAGGCACAGGGGTCATACTAATTCACCCCTCCACTTC
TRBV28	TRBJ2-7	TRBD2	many	CASSSPPGGGASYEQYF	TGTGCCAGCAGTTCCCCTCCGGGGGGGGGCGCCTCCTACGAGCAGTACTTC
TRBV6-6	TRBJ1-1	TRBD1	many	CASRVTVTVRDRGLIEAFF	TGTGCCAGCAGAGTCACCGTAACCGTTAGGGACAGGGGGCTAATTGAAGCTTTCTTT
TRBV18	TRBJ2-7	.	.	CASSRVLADEQYF	TGTGCCAGCTCGCGGGTCTTAGCAGACGAGCAGTACTTC
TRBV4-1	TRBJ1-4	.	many	CASSQDVQTGWEKLFF	TGCGCCAGCAGCCAAGATGTACAGACCGGGTGGGAAAAACTGTTTTTT
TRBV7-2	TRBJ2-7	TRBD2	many	CASSPGTSPTYEQYF	TGTGCCAGCAGCCCTGGGACTAGCCCGACGTACGAGCAGTACTTC
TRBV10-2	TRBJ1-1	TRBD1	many	CASKLQGVNTEAFF	TGCGCCAGCAAATTACAGGGGGTAAACACTGAAGCTTTCTTT
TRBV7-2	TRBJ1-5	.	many	CASSLGLNQPQHF	TGTGCCAGCAGCTTGGGCCTTAATCAGCCCCAGCATTTT
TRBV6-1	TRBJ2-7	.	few	CASSPGRHYEKYF	TGTGCCAGCAGCCCGGGTCGACACTACGAGAAGTACTTC
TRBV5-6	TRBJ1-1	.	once	CASSLRPNTEAFF	TGTGCCAGCAGCTTGCGACCGAACACTGAAGCTTTCTTT
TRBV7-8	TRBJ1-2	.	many	CASSPGTVNNYGYTF	TGTGCCAGCAGCCCCGGGACCGTGAATAACTATGGCTACACCTTC
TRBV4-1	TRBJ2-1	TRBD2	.	CASSLPGTSGNNEQFF	TGCGCCAGCAGCCTACCCGGGACTAGCGGGAACAATGAGCAGTTCTTC
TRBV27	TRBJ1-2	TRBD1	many	CASSFRTGEFHGYTF	TGTGCCAGCAGTTTCAGGACAGGGGAATTTCATGGCTACACCTTC
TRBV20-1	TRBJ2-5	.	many	CSALRTGETQYF	TGCAGTGCCCTTCGGACGGGGGAGACCCAGTACTTC
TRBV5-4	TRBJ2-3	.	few	CASSSNTDTQYF	TGTGCCAGCAGCTCCAACACAGATACGCAGTATTTT
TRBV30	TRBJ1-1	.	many	CAWSGVSAGGTEAFF	TGTGCCTGGAGTGGTGTTAGTGCGGGGGGGACTGAAGCTTTCTTT